The 30 T cell receptor beta chains below were found in one sample sequenced in a study of human T cells and chemical hapten exposure. TCRdb passed the RACE reads through MiXCR, listing each CDR3 protein once. The sample has roughly 120,000 distinct CDR3 sequences; 8.5% to 9.5% are singletons. The time point denotes: healthy volunteer bleed at 2 weeks. Unfractionated whole blood was the source from which total RNA was extracted. Sequenced sample: whole blood. Every receptor here comes from a male donor in good health. Some clones in this sample may be carry-over from other donors' samples.

This clonotype was picked up a small number of times. The chain carries TRBV5-1 and TRBJ2-7; TRBD2 aligns across 8 bases. J was trimmed by 2 bases and V by 2 bases; bases with no gene match: 3. The CDR3 runs 14 residues. Per the germline V gene, CDR1 is SGHRS and CDR2 is YFSETQ. In nucleotides, the CDR3 is TGCGCCAGCAGCTTTAGCGGGGCCACCTACGAGCAGTACTTC. Translating it yields CASSFSGATYEQYF.

The table lists this clonotype with a few counts. This chain joins TRBV3-1 and TRBJ2-1, with 8 bases fitting TRBD2. Germline V lookup: CDR1 LGHDT, CDR2 YNNKEL (reference sequence). V shed 7 bases and J 0 bases; nucleotides not matched to a gene: 5. The CDR3 extends over 15 amino acids. The CDR3 is CASNRAGGSYNEQFF. The CDR3 DNA reads TGTGCCAGCAATCGGGCGGGGGGCTCCTACAATGAGCAGTTCTTC.

This clonotype was counted only a few times. This sequence joins TRBV13 and TRBJ1-6; 9 bases are shared with TRBD1. This CDR3 is 14 amino acids long. Per germline, CDR1 PRHDT and CDR2 FYEKMQ (reference sequence). The J segment lost 9 bases and the V segment lost 4 bases, leaving 4 bases of the junction unmatched. This chain's CDR3 is CASSSQGASSPLHF. In DNA form, the CDR3 reads TGTGCCAGCAGCTCACAGGGGGCGAGTTCACCCCTCCACTTT.

There are many counts of this clonotype. The chain combines TRBV7-9 with TRBJ2-6; no definite D call. Trimming cost V 5 bases and J 0 bases, with 8 bases left between them. This CDR3 is built from 15 residues. CDR1 is SEHNR, CDR2 FQNEAQ, per germline (reference sequence). The CDR3 DNA sequence: TGTGCCAGCAGCCTTCCGAACTCTGGGGCCAACGTCCTGACTTTC. Protein product: CASSLPNSGANVLTF.

The chain employs TRBV7-2 and TRBJ2-2, with D possibly TRBD2 on 6 matching bases. Between the trimmed V and J ends, which lost 4 bases and 7 bases, there was a span of 10 bases. CDR3 length equals 13 residues. Germline CDR1 SGHTA, CDR2 FQGNSA. The CDR3 sequence: CASSSAGGGELFF. Written as DNA, the CDR3 is TGTGCCAGCAGCTCGGCCGGGGGCGGGGAGCTGTTTTTT.

As concerns this clonotype: This may arise from a read error, as a much more abundant clone is one base away. This chain joins TRBV20-1 and TRBJ2-7, with D unresolved. This CDR3 comprises 12 residues. CDR1 and CDR2 from the germline V gene are DFQATT and SNEGSKA (reference sequence). The CDR3 sequence: CSARGASYEQNF. As DNA, the CDR3 is TGCAGTGCTAGGGGCGCCTCCTACGAGCAGAACTTC.

This clonotype was found once. J is TRBJ2-3 and V is TRBV6-6; D is tentatively TRBD1 or TRBD2 (6 bases each). The CDR3 loop spans 18 amino acids. The V end lost 0 bases, the J end lost 2 bases, and 18 bases lay between the germline ends. Looked up from germline, CDR1 is MNHNY and CDR2 is SVGAGI (reference sequence). The CDR3 DNA reads TGTGCCAGCAGTTACTCTAGCGGCATTGGGGGCCACACAGATACGCAGTATTTT. This translates into CASSYSSGIGGHTDTQYF.

This rearrangement joins TRBV7-9 to TRBJ2-2; 8 nucleotides match TRBD2. The CDR3 has 14 amino acids. V lost 5 bases, J lost 5 bases, and 4 bases stayed unmatched. The germline CDR1 and CDR2 sequences are SEHNR and FQNEAQ (reference sequence). This chain's CDR3 is CASSLGLETGELFF. CDR3 sequence (DNA): TGTGCCAGCAGCCTGGGACTAGAGACCGGGGAGCTGTTTTTT.

This clonotype was recorded at least ten times. The V and J genes are TRBV2 and TRBJ1-2; tentative D call: TRBD1 (5 bases). Germline loops: CDR1 SNHLY, CDR2 FYNNEI. The CDR3 contains 13 residues. The V end lost 6 bases, the J end lost 4 bases, and 12 bases lay between the germline ends. The CDR3 spells CASRLFGAYGYTF. The CDR3 DNA is TGTGCCAGCAGGTTGTTTGGGGCCTATGGCTACACCTTC.

The V and J genes are TRBV5-4 and TRBJ2-2; D might be TRBD1 (6 bases). Trimming cost V 1 base and J 4 bases, with 17 bases left between them. This CDR3 is 17 amino acids long. Germline V gives CDR1 SGHNT, CDR2 YYREEE (reference sequence). The CDR3 sequence is CASSLFGGDYSTGELFF. In DNA, the CDR3 is TGTGCCAGCAGCTTGTTTGGGGGCGACTACTCCACCGGGGAGCTGTTTTTT.

This clonotype came up many times. The chain employs TRBV6-5 and TRBJ1-1, with 7 bases fitting TRBD1. Per the germline V gene, CDR1 is MNHEY and CDR2 is SVGAGI. This CDR3 contains 20 residues. V was pared by 2 bases and J by 0 bases, with 18 bases of the junction left unmatched. The CDR3 loop is CASSYPTPGTANYMNTEAFF. The CDR3 bases are TGTGCCAGCAGTTACCCGACCCCCGGGACAGCAAATTACATGAACACTGAAGCTTTCTTT.

The chain recombines TRBV29-1 with TRBJ2-5; 8 bases match TRBD1. Germline loops: CDR1 SQVTM, CDR2 ANQGSEA. Losses at the gene ends were 7 bases for V and 2 bases for J; bases not matched to a gene: 6. CDR3 length equals 13 residues. The CDR3 loop reads CSAQTGEQETQYF. In nucleotides, the CDR3 is TGCAGCGCACAGACAGGGGAACAAGAGACCCAGTACTTC. Full variable domain (outside the CDR3, taken from reference TRBV29-1 and TRBJ2-5): SAVISQKPSRDICQRGTSLTIQCQVDSQVTMMFWYRQQPGQSLTLIATANQGSEATYESGFVIDKFPISRPNLTFSTLTVSNMSPEDSSIYLCSAQTGEQETQYFGPGTRLLVL.

This clonotype has a count of ten or more. The V call is TRBV5-1, the J call TRBJ2-3; D gene uncertain. V lost 3 bases, J lost 0 bases, and 20 bases lay in between. The CDR3 contains 18 residues. Germline loops: CDR1 SGHRS, CDR2 YFSETQ. CDR3 amino acids: CASSYYGVKADSTDTQYF. The CDR3 coding sequence is TGCGCCAGCAGCTACTATGGAGTGAAGGCGGATAGCACAGATACGCAGTATTTT. Variable domain in full (rest from reference TRBV5-1 and TRBJ2-3): KAGVTQTPRYLIKTRGQQVTLSCSPISGHRSVSWYQQTPGQGLQFLFEYFSETQRNKGNFPGRFSGRQFSNSRSEMNVSTLELGDSALYLCASSYYGVKADSTDTQYFGPGTRLTVL.

The chain joins TRBV29-1 to TRBJ1-2; TRBD1 might be the D (6 bases). The germline gives CDR1 SQVTM, CDR2 ANQGSEA. The CDR3 runs 15 residues. V lost 3 bases to trimming and J lost 0 bases, with 14 bases between them. The CDR3 loop is CSVEERTASNYGYTF. CDR3 sequence (DNA): TGCAGCGTTGAGGAGAGGACAGCTTCTAACTATGGCTACACCTTC.

The chain combines TRBV4-2 with TRBJ2-5; D gene uncertain. Trimming stripped 1 base from V and 5 bases from J, with 14 bases between. Per germline, CDR1 LGHNA and CDR2 YNFKEQ. There are 15 residues in the CDR3. CDR3 DNA sequence: TGTGCCAGCAGCCAAGGTCCGGACGTTGGGGAGACCCAGTACTTC. It yields the protein CASSQGPDVGETQYF.

This clonotype has at least ten counts. V gene TRBV13 combines with J gene TRBJ1-1; D is unclear. The germline CDR1 and CDR2 sequences are PRHDT and FYEKMQ (reference sequence). Trimming took 5 bases from V and 4 from J, leaving 17 bases between them. This CDR3 has 15 residues. For the CDR3, the DNA is TGTGCCAGCAGCAGCCGGGCCATAGGGATCACTGAAGCTTTCTTT. Its protein is CASSSRAIGITEAFF.

This clonotype was found many times. DNA for the CDR3: TGTGCCAGCAGACTAGCGGGAGGGCCGGGAGATACGCAGTATTTT. The encoded protein is CASRLAGGPGDTQYF. V usage is TRBV6-2 or TRBV6-3 and J usage is TRBJ2-3, with TRBD2 matching 13 bases. The CDR3 runs 15 residues. V dropped 6 bases and J dropped 5; count of bases not matched to a gene: 5. CDR1 and CDR2 from the germline V gene are MNHEY and SVGEGT.

This chain connects TRBV29-1 to TRBJ1-1; D gene ambiguous. Germline CDR1 is SQVTM and CDR2 is ANQGSEA. The CDR3 has 14 amino acids. Trimming took 1 base from V and 0 from J, leaving 9 bases between them. This CDR3 reads CSVEGVYMNTEAFF. For the CDR3, the DNA is TGCAGCGTTGAAGGCGTATACATGAACACTGAAGCTTTCTTT.

This clonotype was detected many times. V usage is TRBV6-5 and J usage is TRBJ2-5, with D maybe TRBD1 (6 bases). V was shortened by 4 bases and J by 3 bases, with 18 bases between the two germline ends. Germline values: CDR1 MNHEY, CDR2 SVGAGI. This CDR3 has 16 amino acids. CDR3 DNA sequence: TGTGCCAGCAGTTTTTCCAACAGGGTGGTCAAAGAGACCCAGTACTTC. This gives the protein CASSFSNRVVKETQYF.

This chain joins TRBV5-1 and TRBJ2-3; D gene unclear. V was cut by 0 bases and J by 2 bases, with 7 bases left in between. Germline lookup yields CDR1 SGHRS and CDR2 YFSETQ. This CDR3 is 14 amino acids long. The CDR3 sequence: CASSLDGDTDTQYF. DNA of the CDR3: TGCGCCAGCAGCTTGGATGGGGACACAGATACGCAGTATTTT.

This chain connects TRBV12-5 to TRBJ1-5; D gene uncertain. The CDR3 is made up of 14 amino acids. Per germline, CDR1 LGHNT and CDR2 FRNRAP. With 0 bases removed from V and 4 bases from J, the gap between germline ends came to 7 bases. This CDR3 is CASGLVGRNQPQHF. For the CDR3, the DNA is TGTGCTAGTGGTTTGGTGGGGAGGAATCAGCCCCAGCATTTT. Drawing the rest from reference TRBV12-5 and TRBJ1-5, the complete variable domain is DARVTQTPRHKVTEMGQEVTMRCQPILGHNTVFWYRQTMMQGLELLAYFRNRAPLDDSGMPKDRFSAEMPDATLATLKIQPSEPRDSAVYFCASGLVGRNQPQHFGDGTRLSIL.

In its sample, this clonotype was seen many times. The chain is built from TRBV6-5 and TRBJ2-7; TRBD2 is a possible D gene (6 bases). From germline, CDR1 is MNHEY and CDR2 SVGAGI. The ends were cut back, 5 bases at V and 7 bases at J, with 15 bases in the middle. The CDR3 extends over 13 amino acids. CDR3 DNA sequence: TGTGCCAGCAGTGACTTCAGAGGGAGGGAGCAGTACTTC. This encodes CASSDFRGREQYF.

The rearrangement uses TRBV20-1 and TRBJ2-6, with D perhaps TRBD1 (5 bases). The V and J ends lost 0 bases and 0 bases respectively, with 9 bases between them. Per the germline V gene, CDR1 is DFQATT and CDR2 is SNEGSKA (reference sequence). The CDR3 has 16 residues. The CDR3 is CSARDVGVSGANVLTF. CDR3 nucleotide sequence: TGCAGTGCTAGAGATGTAGGGGTCTCTGGGGCCAACGTCCTGACTTTC.

The V call is TRBV6-2 or TRBV6-3, the J call TRBJ2-5; 7 positions match TRBD2. V dropped 8 bases and J dropped 5; count of bases not matched to a gene: 5. The V gene's germline CDR1 is MNHEY and CDR2 SVGEGT. The CDR3 runs to 12 residues. The CDR3 nucleotides read TGTGCCAGCGGGGGGGGAAGTGAGACCCAGTACTTC. It translates to CASGGGSETQYF.

This clonotype showed up just a few times. The chain combines TRBV6-6 with TRBJ1-5; D unresolved. Germline CDR1 and CDR2: MNHNY and SVGAGI (reference sequence). CDR3 length: 15 residues. Trimming took 6 bases from V and 6 from J, leaving 18 bases between them. The DNA of the CDR3 is TGTGCCAGCAGCTCCCGGGAGGTACACTCTCAGCCCCAGCATTTT. This sequence encodes CASSSREVHSQPQHF.

This clonotype was recorded only once. Just one base apart from a much larger clone, this may be a read error. The chain carries TRBV12-3 or TRBV12-4 and TRBJ1-6, with unresolved D. Trimming pared 6 bases from V and 9 bases from J, leaving 12 bases between. This CDR3 has 13 amino acids. CDR3 residues: CASSSASSSPLHF. The CDR3 DNA sequence: TGTGCCAGCAGCTCCGCTTCAAGTTCACCCCTCCACTTT.

The rearrangement uses TRBV9 and TRBJ1-1; D is uncertain. V lost 0 bases, J lost 1 base, and 7 bases lay in between. The CDR3 is 14 amino acids. Germline V gene sequence: CDR1 SGDLS, CDR2 YYNGEE. This CDR3 reads CASSVAQRNTEAFF. The DNA of the CDR3 is TGTGCCAGCAGCGTAGCACAGAGGAACACTGAAGCTTTCTTT.

CDR3 bases: TGCGCCAGCAGCCAAATGGACCGGTTTCAGCCCCAGCATTTT. Translating it yields CASSQMDRFQPQHF. The chain recombines TRBV4-1 with TRBJ1-5; D not resolved. There are 14 residues in the CDR3. Germline V gene lookup returns CDR1 MGHRA and CDR2 YSYEKL. Trimming pared 2 bases from V and 6 bases from J, leaving 11 bases between.

CDR3 in amino acids: CASSRANTEAFF. CDR3 sequence (DNA): TGTGCCAGCAGCCGAGCGAACACTGAAGCTTTCTTT. The V call is TRBV3-1, the J call TRBJ1-1; D is undetermined. In germline, CDR1 is LGHDT, CDR2 YNNKEL (reference sequence). The V and J ends lost 4 bases and 1 base respectively, with 4 bases between them. CDR3 length: 12 residues.

The V gene is TRBV29-1, the J gene TRBJ2-7, with TRBD1 identical over 9 bases. The CDR3 totals 13 residues. The V gene's germline CDR1 is SQVTM and CDR2 ANQGSEA. The ends lost 8 bases at V and 5 bases at J; junction bases unmatched: 10. The CDR3 sequence: CSSRTGDTNEQYF. CDR3 coding DNA: TGCAGCTCTCGGACAGGGGATACCAACGAGCAGTACTTC.